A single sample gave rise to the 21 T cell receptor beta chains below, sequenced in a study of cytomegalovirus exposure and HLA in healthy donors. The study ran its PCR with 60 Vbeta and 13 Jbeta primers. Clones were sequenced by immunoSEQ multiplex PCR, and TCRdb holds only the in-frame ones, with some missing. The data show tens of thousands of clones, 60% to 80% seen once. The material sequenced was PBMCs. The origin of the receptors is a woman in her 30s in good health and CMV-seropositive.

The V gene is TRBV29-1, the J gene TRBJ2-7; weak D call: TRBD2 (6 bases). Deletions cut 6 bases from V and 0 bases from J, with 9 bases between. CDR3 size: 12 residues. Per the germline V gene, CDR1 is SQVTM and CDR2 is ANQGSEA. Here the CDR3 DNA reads TGCAGCGTCGGGGACTTCTCCTACGAGCAGTACTTC. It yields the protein CSVGDFSYEQYF.

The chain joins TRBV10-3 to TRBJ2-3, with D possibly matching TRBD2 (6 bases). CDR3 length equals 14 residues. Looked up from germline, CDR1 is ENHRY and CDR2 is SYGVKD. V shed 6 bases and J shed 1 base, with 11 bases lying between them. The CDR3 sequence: CAISLGEGTDTQYF. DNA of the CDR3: TGTGCCATCAGCCTCGGGGAGGGCACAGATACGCAGTATTTT.

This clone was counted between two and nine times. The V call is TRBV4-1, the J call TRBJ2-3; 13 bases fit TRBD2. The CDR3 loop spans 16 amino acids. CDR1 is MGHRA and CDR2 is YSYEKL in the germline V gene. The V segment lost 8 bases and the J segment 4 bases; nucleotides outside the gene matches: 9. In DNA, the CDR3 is TGCGCCAGCTCAACTAGCGGGAGGGTTGGTGCAGATACGCAGTATTTT. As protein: CASSTSGRVGADTQYF.

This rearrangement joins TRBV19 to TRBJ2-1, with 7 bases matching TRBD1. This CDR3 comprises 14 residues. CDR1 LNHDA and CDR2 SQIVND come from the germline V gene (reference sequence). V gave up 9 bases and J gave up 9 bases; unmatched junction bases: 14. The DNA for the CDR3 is TGTGCCAGCGCTAAAGGGGGCGCTTGGTTTGAGCAGTTCTTC. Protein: CASAKGGAWFEQFF.

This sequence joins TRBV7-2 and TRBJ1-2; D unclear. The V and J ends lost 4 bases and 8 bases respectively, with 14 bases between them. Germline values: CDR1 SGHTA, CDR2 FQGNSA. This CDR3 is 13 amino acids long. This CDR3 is CASSSFEGWGYTF. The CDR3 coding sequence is TGTGCCAGCAGCTCCTTCGAGGGATGGGGCTACACCTTC.

As DNA, the CDR3 is TGTGCCAGCAGCACCACCGGGACAGGGTGGGGCGAGCAGTACTTC. Protein sequence: CASSTTGTGWGEQYF. The gene calls are TRBV28 and TRBJ2-7; TRBD1 aligns across 9 bases. This CDR3 spans 15 amino acids. The V and J ends lost 6 bases and 6 bases, in that order; junction bases with no gene match: 12. Germline CDR1 and CDR2: MDHEN and SYDVKM.

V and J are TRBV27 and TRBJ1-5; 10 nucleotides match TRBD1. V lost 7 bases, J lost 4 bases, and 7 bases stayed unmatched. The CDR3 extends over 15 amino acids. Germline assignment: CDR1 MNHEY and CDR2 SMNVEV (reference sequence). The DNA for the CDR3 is TGTGCCAGCAACCGACAGGGGGCGACGAATCAGCCCCAGCATTTT. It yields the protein CASNRQGATNQPQHF.

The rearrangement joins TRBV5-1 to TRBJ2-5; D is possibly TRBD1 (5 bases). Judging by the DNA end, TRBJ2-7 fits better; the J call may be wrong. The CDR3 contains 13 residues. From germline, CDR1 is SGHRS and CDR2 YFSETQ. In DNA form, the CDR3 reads TGCGCCAGCAAGGTCAGGGCAGCCTACGAGCAGTACTTC. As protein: CASKVRAAYEQYF.

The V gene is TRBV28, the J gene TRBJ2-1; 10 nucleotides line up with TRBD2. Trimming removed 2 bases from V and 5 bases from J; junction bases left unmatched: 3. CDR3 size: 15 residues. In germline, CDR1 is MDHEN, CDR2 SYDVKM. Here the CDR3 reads CASSLLAGVDNEQFF. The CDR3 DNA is TGTGCCAGCAGTTTACTAGCGGGAGTCGACAATGAGCAGTTCTTC.

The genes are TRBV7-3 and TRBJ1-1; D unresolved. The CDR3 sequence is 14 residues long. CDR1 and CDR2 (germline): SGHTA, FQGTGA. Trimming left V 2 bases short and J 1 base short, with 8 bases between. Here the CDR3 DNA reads TGTGCCAGCAGCTTAGGGCAGTCGAACACTGAAGCTTTCTTT. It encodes CASSLGQSNTEAFF. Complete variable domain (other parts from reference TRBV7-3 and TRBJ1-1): GAGVSQTPSNKVTEKGKYVELRCDPISGHTALYWYRQSLGQGPEFLIYFQGTGAADDSGLPNDRFFAVRPEGSVSTLKIQRTERGDSAVYLCASSLGQSNTEAFFGQGTRLTVV.

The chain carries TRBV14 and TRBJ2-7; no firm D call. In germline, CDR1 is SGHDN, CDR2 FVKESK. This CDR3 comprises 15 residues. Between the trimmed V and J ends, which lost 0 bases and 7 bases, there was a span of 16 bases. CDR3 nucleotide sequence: TGTGCCAGCAGCCAAGATGGTGGGTTTGTGAGGGAGCAGTACTTC. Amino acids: CASSQDGGFVREQYF.

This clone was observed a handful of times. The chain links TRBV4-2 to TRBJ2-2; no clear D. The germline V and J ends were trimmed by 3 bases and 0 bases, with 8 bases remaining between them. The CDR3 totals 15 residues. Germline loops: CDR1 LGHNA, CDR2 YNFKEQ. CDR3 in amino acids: CASSQAVSNTGELFF. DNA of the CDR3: TGTGCCAGCAGCCAGGCAGTTTCGAACACCGGGGAGCTGTTTTTT.

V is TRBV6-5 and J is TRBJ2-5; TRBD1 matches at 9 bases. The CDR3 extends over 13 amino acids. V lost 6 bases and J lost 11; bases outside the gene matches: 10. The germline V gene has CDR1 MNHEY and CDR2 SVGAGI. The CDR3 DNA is TGTGCCAGCAGGTGGACAGGGGAAGCTGAGCAGTACTTC. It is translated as CASRWTGEAEQYF.

CDR3 protein: CASSLNQDVGGQPQHF. In DNA form, the CDR3 reads TGTGCCAGCAGCTTAAACCAGGACGTAGGGGGTCAGCCCCAGCATTTT. The chain links TRBV7-8 to TRBJ1-5; tentatively, D is TRBD1 (6 bases). The CDR3 consists of 16 residues. CDR1 and CDR2 (germline): SGHVS, FQNEAQ. The V and J ends lost 2 bases and 6 bases respectively, with 17 bases between them.

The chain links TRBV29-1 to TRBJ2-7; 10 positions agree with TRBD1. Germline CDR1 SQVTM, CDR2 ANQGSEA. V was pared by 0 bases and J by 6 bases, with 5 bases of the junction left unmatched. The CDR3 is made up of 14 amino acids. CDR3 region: CSVEDPGTGVEQYF. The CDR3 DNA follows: TGCAGCGTTGAAGATCCGGGGACAGGGGTCGAGCAGTACTTC.

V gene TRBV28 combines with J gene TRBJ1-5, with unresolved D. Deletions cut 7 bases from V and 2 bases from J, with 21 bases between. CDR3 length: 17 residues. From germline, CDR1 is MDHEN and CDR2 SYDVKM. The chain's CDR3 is CASNQVAPGGGNQPQHF. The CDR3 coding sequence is TGTGCCAGCAACCAAGTAGCCCCCGGTGGTGGCAATCAGCCCCAGCATTTT.

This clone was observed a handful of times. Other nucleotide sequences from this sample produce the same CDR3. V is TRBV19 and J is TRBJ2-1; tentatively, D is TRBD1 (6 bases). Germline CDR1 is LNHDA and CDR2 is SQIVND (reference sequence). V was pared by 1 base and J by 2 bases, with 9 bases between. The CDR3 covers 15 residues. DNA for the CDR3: TGTGCCAGTAGTATAGTCACAGGGCCCTACAATGAGCAGTTCTTC. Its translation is CASSIVTGPYNEQFF.

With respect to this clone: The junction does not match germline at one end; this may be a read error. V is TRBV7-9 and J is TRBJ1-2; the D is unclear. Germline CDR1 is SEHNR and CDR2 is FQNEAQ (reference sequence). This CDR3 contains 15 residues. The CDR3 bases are TGTGCCAGCAGCTTAGGCGGGCTTGAGGGCTATGGCTACCCCTTC. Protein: CASSLGGLEGYGYPF.

The CDR3 loop reads CASSSSDSPYTEAFF. The CDR3 nucleotides are TGTGCCAGCAGCTCGTCGGACAGCCCCTACACTGAAGCTTTCTTT. The chain joins TRBV5-6 to TRBJ1-1, with a tentative D call TRBD1 (6 bases). The V end was cut by 3 bases, the J end by 3 bases, with 15 bases between. Germline V gene data show CDR1 as SGHDT and CDR2 as YYEEEE. CDR3 size: 15 residues.

CDR3 coding DNA: TGTGCCTGGAGCGCGGTTACTTCCAACACTGAAGCTTTCTTT. This codes for CAWSAVTSNTEAFF. The chain recombines TRBV30 with TRBJ1-1; the D is unclear. From germline, CDR1 is GTSNPN and CDR2 SVGIG (reference sequence). The CDR3 contains 14 residues. Trimming stripped 3 bases from V and 2 bases from J, with 13 bases between. Full variable domain (remainder filled in from reference TRBV30 and TRBJ1-1): SQTIHQWPATLVQPVGSPLSLECTVEGTSNPNLYWYRQAAGRGLQLLFYSVGIGQISSEVPQNLSASRPQDRQFILSSKKLLLSDSGFYLCAWSAVTSNTEAFFGQGTRLTVV.

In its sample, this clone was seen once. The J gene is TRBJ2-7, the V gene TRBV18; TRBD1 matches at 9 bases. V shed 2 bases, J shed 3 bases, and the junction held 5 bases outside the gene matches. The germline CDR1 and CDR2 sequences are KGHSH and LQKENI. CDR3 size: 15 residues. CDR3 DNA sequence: TGTGCCAGCTCACCAATGACAGGGGGAGGCTACGAGCAGTACTTC. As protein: CASSPMTGGGYEQYF.